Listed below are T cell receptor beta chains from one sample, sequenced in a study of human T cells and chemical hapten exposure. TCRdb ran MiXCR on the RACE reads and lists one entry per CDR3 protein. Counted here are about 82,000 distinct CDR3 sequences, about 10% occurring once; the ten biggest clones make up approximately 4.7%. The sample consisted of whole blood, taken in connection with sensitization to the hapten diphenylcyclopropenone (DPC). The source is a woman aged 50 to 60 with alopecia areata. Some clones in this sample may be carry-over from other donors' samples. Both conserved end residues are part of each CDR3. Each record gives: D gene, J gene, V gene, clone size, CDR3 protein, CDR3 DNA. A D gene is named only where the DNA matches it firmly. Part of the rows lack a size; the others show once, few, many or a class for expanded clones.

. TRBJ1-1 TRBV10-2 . CASSESVRGTEAFF TGCGCCAGCAGTGAGTCGGTGCGGGGAACTGAAGCTTTCTTT
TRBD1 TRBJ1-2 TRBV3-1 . CASSSPGQVYGYTF TGTGCCAGCAGCTCGCCGGGACAGGTCTATGGCTACACCTTC
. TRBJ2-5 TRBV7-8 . CASSLRRQETQYF TGTGCCAGCAGCTTACGTAGACAAGAGACCCAGTACTTC
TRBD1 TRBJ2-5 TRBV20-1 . CSARPTGLETQYF TGCAGTGCTAGACCGACAGGGCTGGAGACCCAGTACTTC
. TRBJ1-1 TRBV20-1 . CSARDRGQPGLNTEAFF TGCAGTGCTAGAGATCGAGGACAGCCTGGCTTGAACACTGAAGCTTTCTTT
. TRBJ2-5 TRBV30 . CAWSGNLGQETQYF TGTGCCTGGAGTGGCAATCTGGGCCAAGAGACCCAGTACTTC
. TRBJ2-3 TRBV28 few CASSFSGTQYF TGTGCCAGCAGCTTTTCCGGTACGCAGTATTTT
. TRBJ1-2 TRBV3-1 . CASSQVLRSEGYTF TGTGCCAGCAGCCAAGTCCTCAGAAGTGAGGGCTACACCTTC
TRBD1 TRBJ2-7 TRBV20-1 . CSARRDRVYEQYF TGCAGTGCTAGGAGGGACAGGGTCTACGAGCAGTACTTC
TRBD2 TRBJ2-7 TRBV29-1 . CSVASGPTYEQYF TGCAGCGTTGCTAGCGGGCCGACCTACGAGCAGTACTTC
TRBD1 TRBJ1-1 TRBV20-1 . CSAQLNRGGTEAFF TGCAGTGCCCAGCTTAACAGGGGTGGCACTGAAGCTTTCTTT
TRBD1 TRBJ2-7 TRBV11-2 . CASSLGTGDTYEQYF TGTGCCAGCAGCTTAGGGACAGGGGATACCTACGAGCAGTACTTC
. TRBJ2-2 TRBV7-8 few CASSKGPNTGELFF TGTGCCAGCAGCAAGGGACCTAACACCGGGGAGCTGTTTTTT
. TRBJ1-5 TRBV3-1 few CASSQDGYSNQPQHF TGTGCCAGCAGCCAAGATGGATATAGCAATCAGCCCCAGCATTTT
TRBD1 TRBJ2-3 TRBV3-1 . CASSSGTARTATQYF TGTGCCAGCAGCTCCGGGACAGCCCGCACGGCTACGCAGTATTTT
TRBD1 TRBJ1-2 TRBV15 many CATSGTVDRSSGYTF TGTGCCACCAGCGGGACCGTGGACAGGAGCTCTGGCTACACCTTC
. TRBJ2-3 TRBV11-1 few CASSLQRTADTQYF TGTGCCAGCAGCTTACAACGGACAGCCGATACGCAGTATTTT
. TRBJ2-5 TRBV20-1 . CSASGGGETQYF TGCAGTGCTAGTGGGGGAGGCGAGACCCAGTACTTC